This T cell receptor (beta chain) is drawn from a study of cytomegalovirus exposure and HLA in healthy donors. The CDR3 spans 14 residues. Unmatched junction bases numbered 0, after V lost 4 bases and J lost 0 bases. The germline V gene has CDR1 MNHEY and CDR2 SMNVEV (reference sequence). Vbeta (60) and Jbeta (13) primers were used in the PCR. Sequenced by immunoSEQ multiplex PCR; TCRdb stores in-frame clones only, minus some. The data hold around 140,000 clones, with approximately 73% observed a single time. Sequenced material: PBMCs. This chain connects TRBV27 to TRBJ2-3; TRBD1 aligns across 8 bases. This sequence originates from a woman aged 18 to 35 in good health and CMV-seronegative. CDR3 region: CASSWTGSTDTQYF. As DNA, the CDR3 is TGTGCCAGCAGTTGGACAGGGAGCACAGATACGCAGTATTTT.